Each of the 10 T cell receptor beta chains below was sequenced from the same sample in a study of monozygotic twins with inflammatory bowel disease. With the 5' RACE reads reprocessed, TCRdb shows one record per CDR3 protein and no DNA. The sample totals about 380,000 distinct CDR3 sequences. Input material: blood. These receptors originate from a human donor with ulcerative colitis or Crohn's disease, or a healthy co-twin of an affected twin (not recorded which).

The genes are TRBV5-1 and TRBJ2-2; the TRBD1 assignment by TCRdb is unverifiable without DNA. Germline lookup yields CDR1 SGHRS and CDR2 YFSETQ. The CDR3 runs to 15 residues. CDR3 in amino acids: CASSFLTGGTGELFF.

V and J are TRBV20-1 and TRBJ2-3. This CDR3 has 14 amino acids. Germline CDR1 DFQATT, CDR2 SNEGSKA (reference sequence). Here the CDR3 reads CSARRGYRTDTQYF.

The CDR3 sequence is CASRMDGSYEQYF. This sequence joins TRBV5-1 and TRBJ2-7. CDR3 size: 13 residues. Per the germline V gene, CDR1 is SGHRS and CDR2 is YFSETQ. The full variable domain, its missing parts supplied by reference TRBV5-1 and TRBJ2-7, is KAGVTQTPRYLIKTRGQQVTLSCSPISGHRSVSWYQQTPGQGLQFLFEYFSETQRNKGNFPGRFSGRQFSNSRSEMNVSTLELGDSALYLCASRMDGSYEQYFGPGTRLTVT.

This chain connects TRBV27 to TRBJ2-1; TCRdb reports TRBD1, a call that lacks DNA to check it against. Germline V gene lookup returns CDR1 MNHEY and CDR2 SMNVEV (reference sequence). This CDR3 comprises 16 residues. Here the CDR3 reads CASSLAGAPPYNEQFF.

The chain combines TRBV27 with TRBJ2-2. The V gene's germline CDR1 is MNHEY and CDR2 SMNVEV (reference sequence). The CDR3 length is 13 residues. This CDR3 reads CASSFRNTGELFF.

The chain is built from TRBV7-9 and TRBJ2-1; without DNA, the TCRdb call of TRBD1 cannot be checked. CDR1 and CDR2 (germline): SEHNR, FQNEAQ (reference sequence). The CDR3 consists of 17 residues. CDR3 protein: CASSLVGQATSYNEQFF.

The chain employs TRBV12-3 or TRBV12-4 and TRBJ2-7; the TCRdb call, TRBD2, lacks DNA for checking. This CDR3 spans 15 amino acids. The CDR3 sequence: CASSPRGGGFYEQYF.

CDR3 protein: CASSRTGSTDTQYF. The chain combines TRBV7-3 with TRBJ2-3; TCRdb reports TRBD1, a call that lacks DNA to check it against. Germline V gene sequence: CDR1 SGHTA, CDR2 FQGTGA. The CDR3 sequence is 14 residues long.

The chain uses TRBV5-1 and TRBJ1-5. CDR1 SGHRS and CDR2 YFSETQ come from the germline V gene. The CDR3 runs to 14 residues. The chain's CDR3 is CASSLEGQNQPQHF.

The chain joins TRBV6-6 to TRBJ2-7; lacking DNA, the TRBD1 call made by TCRdb goes unchecked. Germline CDR1 MNHNY, CDR2 SVGAGI (reference sequence). The CDR3 extends over 11 amino acids. Here the CDR3 reads CASRIGAEQYF.